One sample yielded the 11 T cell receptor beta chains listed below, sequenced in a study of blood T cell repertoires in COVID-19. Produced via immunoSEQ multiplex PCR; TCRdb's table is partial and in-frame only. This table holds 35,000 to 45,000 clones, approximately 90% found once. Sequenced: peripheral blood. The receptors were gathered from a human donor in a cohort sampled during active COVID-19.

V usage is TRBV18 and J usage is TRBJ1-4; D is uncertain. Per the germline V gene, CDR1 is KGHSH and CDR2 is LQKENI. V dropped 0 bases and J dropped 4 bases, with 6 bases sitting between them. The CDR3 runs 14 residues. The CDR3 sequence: CASSPPGGNEKLFF. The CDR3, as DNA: TGTGCCAGCTCACCACCAGGCGGTAATGAAAAACTGTTTTTT.

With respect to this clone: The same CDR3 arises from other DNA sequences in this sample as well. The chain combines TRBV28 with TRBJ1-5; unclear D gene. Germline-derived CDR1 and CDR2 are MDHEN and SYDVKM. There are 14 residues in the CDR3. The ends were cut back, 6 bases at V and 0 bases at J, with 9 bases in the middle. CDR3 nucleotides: TGTGCCAGCAGCTCGGGTTATAGCAATCAGCCCCAGCATTTT. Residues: CASSSGYSNQPQHF.

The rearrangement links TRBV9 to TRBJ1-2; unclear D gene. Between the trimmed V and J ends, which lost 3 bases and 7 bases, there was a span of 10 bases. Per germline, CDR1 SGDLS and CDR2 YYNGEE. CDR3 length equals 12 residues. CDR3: CASSAGYGGYTF. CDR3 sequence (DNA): TGTGCCAGCAGCGCCGGTTATGGTGGCTACACCTTC. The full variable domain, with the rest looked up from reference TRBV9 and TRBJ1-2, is DSGVTQTPKHLITATGQRVTLRCSPRSGDLSVYWYQQSLDQGLQFLIQYYNGEERAKGNILERFSAQQFPDLHSELNLSSLELGDSALYFCASSAGYGGYTFGSGTRLTVV.

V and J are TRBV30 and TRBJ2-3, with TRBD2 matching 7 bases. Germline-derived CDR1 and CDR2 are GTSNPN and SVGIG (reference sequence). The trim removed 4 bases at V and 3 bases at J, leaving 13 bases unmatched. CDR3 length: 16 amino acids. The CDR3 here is CAWKTPWGRETDTQYF. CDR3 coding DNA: TGTGCCTGGAAAACTCCCTGGGGGAGGGAAACAGATACGCAGTATTTT.

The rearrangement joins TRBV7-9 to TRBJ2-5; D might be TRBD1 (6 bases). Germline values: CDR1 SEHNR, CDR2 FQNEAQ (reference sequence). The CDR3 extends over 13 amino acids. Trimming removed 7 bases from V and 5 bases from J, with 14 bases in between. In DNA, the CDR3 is TGTGCCAGCAACGCGGACAGCCCGGAGACCCAGTACTTC. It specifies CASNADSPETQYF. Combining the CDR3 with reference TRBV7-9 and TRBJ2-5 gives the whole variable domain DTGVSQNPRHKITKRGQNVTFRCDPISEHNRLYWYRQTLGQGPEFLTYFQNEAQLEKSRLLSDRFSAERPKGSFSTLEIQRTEQGDSAMYLCASNADSPETQYFGPGTRLLVL.

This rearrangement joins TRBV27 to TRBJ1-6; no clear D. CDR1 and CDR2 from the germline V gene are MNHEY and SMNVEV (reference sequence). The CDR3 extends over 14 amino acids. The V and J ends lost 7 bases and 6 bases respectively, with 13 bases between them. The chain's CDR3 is CASKYRQVNSPLHF. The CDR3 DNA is TGTGCCAGCAAGTATCGGCAGGTTAATTCACCCCTCCACTTT.

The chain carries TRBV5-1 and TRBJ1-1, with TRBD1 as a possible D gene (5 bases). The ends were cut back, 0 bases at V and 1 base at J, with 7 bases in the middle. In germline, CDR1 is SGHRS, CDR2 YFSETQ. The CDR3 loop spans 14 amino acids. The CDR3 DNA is TGCGCCAGCAGCTTGGATCAGGGGAACACTGAAGCTTTCTTT. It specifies CASSLDQGNTEAFF.

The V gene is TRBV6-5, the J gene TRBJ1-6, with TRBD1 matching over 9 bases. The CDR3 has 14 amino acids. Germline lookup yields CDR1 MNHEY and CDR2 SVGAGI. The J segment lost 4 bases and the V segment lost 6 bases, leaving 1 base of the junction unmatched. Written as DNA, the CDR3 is TGTGCCAGCAGGGGGACAGGGTATAATTCACCCCTCCACTTT. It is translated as CASRGTGYNSPLHF.

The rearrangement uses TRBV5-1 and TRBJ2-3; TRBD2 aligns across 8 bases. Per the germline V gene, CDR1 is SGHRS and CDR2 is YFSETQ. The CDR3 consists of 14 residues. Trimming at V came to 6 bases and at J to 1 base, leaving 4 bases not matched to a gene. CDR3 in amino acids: CASMAGGRTDTQYF. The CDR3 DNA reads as TGCGCCAGCATGGCGGGGGGCCGCACAGATACGCAGTATTTT.

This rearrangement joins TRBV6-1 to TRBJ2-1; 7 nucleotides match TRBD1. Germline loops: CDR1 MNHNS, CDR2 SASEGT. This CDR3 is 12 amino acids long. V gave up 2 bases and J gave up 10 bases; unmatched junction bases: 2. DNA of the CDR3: TGTGCCAGCAGTGAAAGGACAGGCGAGCAGTTCTTC. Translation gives CASSERTGEQFF.

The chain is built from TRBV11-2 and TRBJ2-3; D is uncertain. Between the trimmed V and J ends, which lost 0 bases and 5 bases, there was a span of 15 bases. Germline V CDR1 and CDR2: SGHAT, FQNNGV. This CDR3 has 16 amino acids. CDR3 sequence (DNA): TGTGCCAGCAGCTTAGATAGTGGGCCCCCTCGAGATACGCAGTATTTT. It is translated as CASSLDSGPPRDTQYF.